This T cell receptor beta chain emerged from a study of T cell changes during pregnancy in multiple sclerosis. The method was immunoSEQ multiplex PCR; TCRdb's version includes in-frame clones alone and lacks a portion of them. The profile shows approximately 87,000 clones, around 90% of them singletons. The CDR3 runs 16 residues. V shed 4 bases and J shed 6 bases, with 19 bases lying between them. Germline CDR1 MNHEY, CDR2 SMNVEV (reference sequence). Sequencing used CD4+ T cells from peripheral blood mononuclear cells, obtained in the second trimester of pregnancy. V gene TRBV27 combines with J gene TRBJ1-5; maybe TRBD1 (5 bases). This clonotype was obtained from a female donor with multiple sclerosis, enrolled in a pregnancy study. The CDR3 region is CASSSSLGRVRQPQHF. The CDR3 DNA follows: TGTGCCAGCAGTTCCTCTTTAGGCAGGGTTCGTCAGCCCCAGCATTTT.